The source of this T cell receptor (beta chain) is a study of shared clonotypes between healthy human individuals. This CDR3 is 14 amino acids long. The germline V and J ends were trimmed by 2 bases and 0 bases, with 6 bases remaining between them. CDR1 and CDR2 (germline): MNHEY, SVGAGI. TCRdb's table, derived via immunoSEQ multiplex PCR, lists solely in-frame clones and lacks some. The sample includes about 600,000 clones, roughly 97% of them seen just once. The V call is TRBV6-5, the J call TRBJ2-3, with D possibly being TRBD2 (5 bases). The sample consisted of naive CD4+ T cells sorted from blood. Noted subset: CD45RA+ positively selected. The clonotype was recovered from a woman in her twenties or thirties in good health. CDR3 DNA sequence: TGTGCCAGCAGTTACAGGACTAGCACAGATACGCAGTATTTT. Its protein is CASSYRTSTDTQYF.